This TCR beta chain was recorded in a study of T-cell memory formation after mild COVID-19 (dated by TCRdb to about 2021). For context, the study as a whole: Most TCR sequence clusters were specific to one of the two donors. In two donors, T-cell clones that expanded and contracted after mild COVID-19 were followed by sequencing TCRalpha and TCRbeta repertoires longitudinally. The cohort was made up of two young adult volunteers, one female and one male, who were previously healthy. Findings and caveats that apply to the study as a whole: Some responding clones were detected in pre-infection memory, which suggested that pre-existing cross-reactive memory T cells had joined the SARS-CoV-2 response. Whether the second-wave clones peaking on day 37 were SARS-CoV-2 specific was not confirmed. From day 15 to 85, contracting clones showed balanced CD4/CD8 phenotypes, whereas a second wave of clones that expanded from day 15 to 37 leaned towards CD4+. Only two mild cases were covered in the study, and larger cohorts including severe cases with pre-infection samples were considered necessary. Contracting CD4+ clones appeared mostly in the CM and EM memory subsets, whereas CD8+ clones were enriched in EMRA.

On this clonotype itself: Its target antigen remains unknown. Within one base of it there is no much larger clone, and no base qualities were kept.

PBMCs were isolated by Ficoll-Paque density gradient centrifugation. Sequencing took place on an Illumina NovaSeq 6000. TCRalpha and TCRbeta cDNA libraries were constructed by 5'RACE with constant-segment primers, with sample barcodes and unique molecular identifiers being introduced. RNA was extracted from every sample with Trizol reagent. Library amplification was performed in two PCR steps, and a second sample barcode and Illumina TruSeq adapters were introduced in the second step. Libraries were sequenced on an Illumina NovaSeq with 2 x 150 bp paired-end reads. The published analysis was carried out like this. The reads were demultiplexed and collapsed into UMI-guided consensus sequences using migec v1.2.7. Using mixcr v2.1.11, UMI consensuses were aligned to TRA and TRB V and J templates and then assembled into clonotypes. Expanded or contracted clonotypes were those called significant by both edgeR and NoisET, with noise models trained on biological replicates. For edgeR calls, the cutoffs were a false discovery rate-adjusted p below 0.01 and a log2 fold-change threshold of 1. PCA with hierarchical clustering of max-normalized trajectories of the 1000 most abundant clonotypes was used as exploratory dynamics analysis. Each responding clone was given a CD4 or CD8 phenotype based on the CD4+ and CD8+ repertoires, which had been sequenced separately. TCRdb cleaned the public reads at Q25 with fastp, built clones with MiXCR and kept in-frame beta chains. All rows with the same CDR3 protein become a single entry with the most common DNA and genes. In this record, the V and J calls reflect TCRdb's handling and not the investigators' own analysis. The sample yields about 360,000 distinct CDR3 sequences; under 15% were counted once. Around 22% of the sample goes to the ten largest clones.

Via the germline V gene, CDR1 is MNHNS and CDR2 SASEGT. Between the V and J ends, shortened by 10 bases and 3 bases respectively, the junction contains 19 bases. Spanning cysteine to phenylalanine, the CDR3 consists of 14 amino acids. Only CDR3 DNA is held: 42 bases, read in frame from base 1. Material: PBMCs or a T cell subset sorted from them (not recorded which). The receptor was isolated from a man younger than 30 who had mild COVID-19 (a few samples of this study predate the infection). The sample titles of this study are shuffled in the database, so cell type and time point are left out; the donor was told from shared clones. The sequence links TRBV6-1 to TRBJ2-7; matching of 6 bases hints at TRBD1 as the D gene. The DNA sequence is TGTGCCACCGAGCCCGGGACAAGTCTCTACGAGCAGTACTTC. It is translated as CATEPGTSLYEQYF.